One sample yielded the 26 T cell receptor beta chains listed below, sequenced in a study of blood T cell repertoires in COVID-19. Profiled with immunoSEQ multiplex PCR; TCRdb holds only in-frame clones, not every one. This table holds 250,000 or so clones, approximately 88% found once. Source material: PBMCs or T cells enriched from blood (not recorded which). Receptors originate from a woman in her thirties who had been exposed to COVID-19.

This clone was picked up a small number of times. The chain carries TRBV19 and TRBJ1-5; D may be TRBD1 (5 bases). Germline V gene sequence: CDR1 LNHDA, CDR2 SQIVND (reference sequence). The CDR3 has 16 amino acids. V was clipped by 2 bases and J by 2 bases, with 13 bases between them. The DNA of the CDR3 is TGTGCCAGTAGTATATTGGGCCAGGGCCGCAATCAGCCCCAGCATTTT. It translates to CASSILGQGRNQPQHF.

This clone appeared a few times. The V and J genes are TRBV12-2 and TRBJ1-4. TRBV12-2 is listed as a pseudogene. The CDR3 loop spans 16 amino acids. The CDR3 spells CASRFRCEDSNEKLFF. The CDR3, as DNA: TGTGCAAGTCGCTTCCGGTGTGAGGACTCTAATGAAAAACTGTTTTTT.

This chain links TRBV5-1 with TRBJ2-1, with TRBD2 matching over 10 bases. Germline V gene data show CDR1 as SGHRS and CDR2 as YFSETQ. Trimming at V came to 0 bases and at J to 9 bases, leaving 12 bases not matched to a gene. The CDR3 length is 17 residues. The CDR3 DNA reads as TGCGCCAGCAGCTTGGAGGGGCGGCTAGCGGGAGATGTTGAGCAGTTCTTC. It specifies CASSLEGRLAGDVEQFF.

The J gene is TRBJ2-1, the V gene TRBV12-3 or TRBV12-4, with 10 bases identical to TRBD2. The CDR3 consists of 13 residues. Losses at the gene ends were 6 bases for V and 9 bases for J; bases not matched to a gene: 5. The CDR3 DNA is TGTGCCAGCAGGCTAGCGGGAGTGGGTGAGCAGTTCTTC. Its translation is CASRLAGVGEQFF.

This chain joins TRBV2 and TRBJ1-3; 8 bases line up with TRBD1. J lost 3 bases, V lost 0 bases, and 7 bases had no gene match. CDR1 is SNHLY, CDR2 FYNNEI, per germline. The CDR3 loop spans 17 amino acids. The CDR3 DNA reads as TGTGCCAGCAGTGAAGCCCTTCAGGGGGCTGATGGAAACACCATATATTTT. Protein sequence: CASSEALQGADGNTIYF.

In its sample, this clone was seen once. J is TRBJ2-1 and V is TRBV4-1; 15 nucleotides match TRBD2. Trimming took 4 bases from V and 7 from J; bases not matched to a gene: 5. Germline CDR1 and CDR2: MGHRA and YSYEKL. The CDR3 consists of 16 residues. As DNA, the CDR3 is TGCGCCAGCAGCCCTGGACTAGCGGGAGGGCCAAATGAGCAGTTCTTC. This gives the protein CASSPGLAGGPNEQFF.

The chain is built from TRBV13 and TRBJ2-3; D is undetermined. The CDR3 consists of 14 residues. The germline gives CDR1 PRHDT, CDR2 FYEKMQ (reference sequence). V was cut by 1 base and J by 9 bases, with 14 bases left in between. The CDR3 spells CASSLEIDGDTQYF. The CDR3 nucleotides read TGTGCCAGCAGCTTAGAAATAGACGGAGACACGCAGTATTTT. Full variable domain (rest looked up from reference TRBV13 and TRBJ2-3): AAGVIQSPRHLIKEKRETATLKCYPIPRHDTVYWYQQGPGQDPQFLISFYEKMQSDKGSIPDRFSAQQFSDYHSELNMSSLELGDSALYFCASSLEIDGDTQYFGPGTRLTVL.

The V call is TRBV7-9, the J call TRBJ1-4; 8 bases fit TRBD1. CDR1 and CDR2 from the germline V gene are SEHNR and FQNEAQ (reference sequence). The CDR3 sequence is 14 residues long. Trimming removed 3 bases from V and 8 bases from J; junction bases left unmatched: 5. DNA for the CDR3: TGTGCCAGCAGCTTCGGGACAGGAGCCGAAAAACTGTTTTTT. Translation: CASSFGTGAEKLFF. Using reference TRBV7-9 and TRBJ1-4 for the parts outside the CDR3, the full variable domain is DTGVSQNPRHKITKRGQNVTFRCDPISEHNRLYWYRQTLGQGPEFLTYFQNEAQLEKSRLLSDRFSAERPKGSFSTLEIQRTEQGDSAMYLCASSFGTGAEKLFFGSGTQLSVL.

V is TRBV5-1 and J is TRBJ2-1; 7 bases line up with TRBD2. The V segment lost 0 bases and the J segment 7 bases; nucleotides outside the gene matches: 7. The CDR3 totals 15 residues. CDR1 is SGHRS and CDR2 is YFSETQ in the germline V gene. This chain's CDR3 is CASSLGLAVGNEQFF. The CDR3 DNA is TGCGCCAGCAGCTTGGGCCTAGCGGTGGGGAATGAGCAGTTCTTC.

The genes are TRBV29-1 and TRBJ2-4; 9 bases are shared with TRBD1. Germline trimming cut 1 base from V and 2 bases from J; bases unmatched to any gene: 27. CDR1 SQVTM and CDR2 ANQGSEA come from the germline V gene. This CDR3 comprises 23 residues. The CDR3 spells CSVEGADLPGQGIGYGTKNIQYF. The CDR3 bases are TGCAGCGTTGAAGGGGCGGACCTACCGGGACAGGGCATTGGATATGGGACCAAAAACATTCAGTACTTC.

The rearrangement joins TRBV5-8 to TRBJ1-5; 8 bases align to TRBD1. This CDR3 comprises 15 residues. Unmatched junction bases numbered 11, after V lost 5 bases and J lost 7 bases. Germline CDR1 and CDR2: SGHTS and YDEGEE. The chain's CDR3 is CASSSGQARIQPQHF. DNA of the CDR3: TGTGCCAGCAGTTCGGGACAGGCAAGGATCCAGCCCCAGCATTTT.

The chain couples TRBV5-1 to TRBJ2-1; 7 nucleotides align to TRBD2. CDR3 length: 15 amino acids. V dropped 2 bases and J dropped 7; count of bases not matched to a gene: 9. Germline CDR1 is SGHRS and CDR2 is YFSETQ. For the CDR3, the DNA is TGCGCCAGCAGCTTTTTTTCGGGAGGTAGTAATGAGCAGTTCTTC. Translating it yields CASSFFSGGSNEQFF.

In this sample, this clone turned up many times. This chain uses TRBV5-4 with TRBJ2-7; D possibly corresponds to TRBD1 (5 bases). The CDR3 totals 13 residues. V lost 0 bases, J lost 4 bases, and 8 bases lay in between. The germline gives CDR1 SGHNT, CDR2 YYREEE (reference sequence). The CDR3 sequence is CASSLDRSYEQYF. The CDR3 DNA follows: TGTGCCAGCAGCTTGGACAGGTCTTACGAGCAGTACTTC.

The chain couples TRBV11-3 to TRBJ2-1, with a weak D call TRBD2 (5 bases). This CDR3 contains 15 residues. CDR1 SGHNT and CDR2 YENEEA come from the germline V gene. V was pared by 0 bases and J by 5 bases, with 11 bases between. The CDR3 loop is CASSLDSLRDNEQFF. The CDR3 bases are TGTGCCAGCAGCTTAGATTCTTTGAGGGACAATGAGCAGTTCTTC.

The chain couples TRBV5-1 to TRBJ1-4, with TRBD1 matching 11 bases. The CDR3 sequence is 17 residues long. CDR1 is SGHRS, CDR2 YFSETQ, per germline. The trim removed 2 bases at V and 5 bases at J, leaving 8 bases unmatched. Here the CDR3 reads CASSLGGTGGPNEKLFF. CDR3 nucleotides: TGCGCCAGCAGCTTAGGCGGGACAGGGGGTCCAAATGAAAAACTGTTTTTT.

The V call is TRBV2, the J call TRBJ2-2; the match to TRBD2 covers 10 bases. V trimming: 2 bases; J trimming: 7 bases; junction bases outside the gene matches: 7. Germline-derived CDR1 and CDR2 are SNHLY and FYNNEI. The CDR3 spans 16 residues. CDR3 coding DNA: TGTGCCAGCAGTGAATTGCCTAGCGGGAGAGGCGGGGAGCTGTTTTTT. Protein: CASSELPSGRGGELFF.

V usage is TRBV14 and J usage is TRBJ2-7; TRBD2 might be the D (6 bases). The V and J ends lost 1 base and 2 bases respectively, with 24 bases between them. The CDR3 runs 19 residues. Per germline, CDR1 SGHDN and CDR2 FVKESK. The DNA for the CDR3 is TGTGCCAGCAGCCAAGGCCCTATCGGGAGCCACCTGGATACCTACGAGCAGTACTTC. Translating it yields CASSQGPIGSHLDTYEQYF.

CDR3: CASTYRGSYGYTF. CDR3 sequence (DNA): TGTGCCAGCACCTATAGGGGCAGTTATGGCTACACCTTC. The chain recombines TRBV12-3 or TRBV12-4 with TRBJ1-2, with a tentative D call TRBD1 (5 bases). V lost 7 bases and J 5 bases, leaving 14 bases between the germline ends. The CDR3 has 13 residues.

This clone has just a few counts. The chain links TRBV6-5 to TRBJ1-3; no definite D call. The CDR3 covers 16 residues. Germline loops: CDR1 MNHEY, CDR2 SVGAGI. Trimming shortened V by 2 bases and J by 2 bases, and 13 bases separated the two germline ends. The CDR3 sequence: CASSYRRGPTGNTIYF. CDR3 coding DNA: TGTGCCAGCAGTTACCGGAGAGGTCCTACTGGAAACACCATATATTTT.

This clone was seen just once. The CDR3 region has the DNA TGTGCCAGCAGCCGAGAGGGACAGGGTAGCGAAAAACTGTTTTTT. Its translation: CASSREGQGSEKLFF. V usage is TRBV4-2 and J usage is TRBJ1-4, with TRBD1 matching 9 bases. Germline CDR1 reads LGHNA; CDR2 reads YNFKEQ. After removal of 4 bases from V and 8 bases from J, the junction contained 8 bases not matched to a gene. This CDR3 is 15 amino acids long.

The V call is TRBV9, the J call TRBJ2-1; tentative D call: TRBD2 (6 bases). Germline-derived CDR1 and CDR2 are SGDLS and YYNGEE. V shed 3 bases and J shed 0 bases, with 10 bases lying between them. This CDR3 contains 15 residues. The CDR3 coding sequence is TGTGCCAGCAGCGGGGGGACTTTCTCCTACAATGAGCAGTTCTTC. It yields the protein CASSGGTFSYNEQFF.

The chain employs TRBV7-3 and TRBJ2-6; D is perhaps TRBD1 (6 bases). Germline CDR1 reads SGHTA; CDR2 reads FQGTGA. The CDR3 extends over 17 amino acids. Trimming stripped 5 bases from V and 2 bases from J, with 16 bases between. The CDR3 coding sequence is TGTGCCAGCAGCCCCGGGCACAGGGTTGCTGGGGCCAACGTCCTGACTTTC. Translation: CASSPGHRVAGANVLTF.

This chain connects TRBV4-1 to TRBJ2-1; 7 nucleotides agree with TRBD2. There are 19 residues in the CDR3. The germline CDR1 and CDR2 sequences are MGHRA and YSYEKL. Losses at the gene ends were 1 base for V and 5 bases for J; bases not matched to a gene: 17. CDR3 residues: CASSQGTGRLSRNHNEQFF. The CDR3 DNA follows: TGCGCCAGCAGCCAAGGGACCGGGAGGCTCTCACGGAATCACAATGAGCAGTTCTTC.

The rearrangement links TRBV5-4 to TRBJ2-2; 7 bases match TRBD2. The CDR3 spans 20 residues. From germline, CDR1 is SGHNT and CDR2 YYREEE (reference sequence). Trimming took 3 bases from V and 6 from J; bases not matched to a gene: 23. The CDR3 DNA is TGTGCCAGCAGCTCCGTCCGTCTATCTTCTGGGAGGGAGAGGTCCGGGGAGCTGTTTTTT. Its protein product is CASSSVRLSSGRERSGELFF.

The chain links TRBV12-3 or TRBV12-4 to TRBJ1-2, with unresolved D. The CDR3 length is 13 residues. Trimming took 3 bases from V and 8 from J, leaving 13 bases between them. CDR3 sequence: CASSLSGFGGYTF. The CDR3 bases are TGTGCCAGCAGTTTGTCCGGGTTCGGCGGCTACACCTTC.

The V gene is TRBV9, the J gene TRBJ1-2; possible D gene TRBD1, 5 bases. V was clipped by 2 bases and J by 6 bases, with 11 bases between them. The CDR3 consists of 13 residues. Germline CDR1 is SGDLS and CDR2 is YYNGEE. The CDR3 DNA sequence: TGTGCCAGCAGCGTGGTCGGGGGAAATGGCTACACCTTC. Protein sequence: CASSVVGGNGYTF. Supplemented by reference TRBV9 and TRBJ1-2, the full variable domain reads DSGVTQTPKHLITATGQRVTLRCSPRSGDLSVYWYQQSLDQGLQFLIQYYNGEERAKGNILERFSAQQFPDLHSELNLSSLELGDSALYFCASSVVGGNGYTFGSGTRLTVV.